This T cell receptor beta chain was sequenced for a study of CD8 T cells in Susac syndrome. Overall study: Patients with Susac syndrome were therapy-naive, on corticosteroids, or on intravenous immunoglobulin alone at the time that blood was drawn. Study results and limitations: When the CD4+ T cell repertoires of patients with Susac syndrome were examined, they did not show any clonal expansion.

The V gene's germline CDR1 is SGHRS and CDR2 YFSETQ. The CDR3 is made up of 14 amino acids. Trimming shortened V by 0 bases and J by 0 bases, and 6 bases separated the two germline ends. On this clonotype: What it recognizes is unknown.

cDNA came from about 0.51 to 1 ug RNA primed by random hexamers. With immunoSEQ multiplex PCR, TCR beta CDR3 was amplified across 54 Vbeta and 13 Jbeta. TCRdb fed the immunoSEQ multiplex PCR reads into MiXCR, producing one record per CDR3 protein. The table lists some 200,000 distinct CDR3 sequences, about 91% of them singletons. The chain uses TRBV5-1 and TRBJ1-2; possible D gene TRBD1, 6 bases. This TCR derives from a human donor with Susac syndrome. The sequenced sample consisted of CD4+ T cells from PBMCs. DNA of the CDR3: TGCGCCAGCAGCTTGGGGGACACTAACTATGGCTACACCTTC. Protein product: CASSLGDTNYGYTF. The full variable domain, in which reference TRBV5-1 and TRBJ1-2 provide the parts outside the CDR3, is KAGVTQTPRYLIKTRGQQVTLSCSPISGHRSVSWYQQTPGQGLQFLFEYFSETQRNKGNFPGRFSGRQFSNSRSEMNVSTLELGDSALYLCASSLGDTNYGYTFGSGTRLTVV.